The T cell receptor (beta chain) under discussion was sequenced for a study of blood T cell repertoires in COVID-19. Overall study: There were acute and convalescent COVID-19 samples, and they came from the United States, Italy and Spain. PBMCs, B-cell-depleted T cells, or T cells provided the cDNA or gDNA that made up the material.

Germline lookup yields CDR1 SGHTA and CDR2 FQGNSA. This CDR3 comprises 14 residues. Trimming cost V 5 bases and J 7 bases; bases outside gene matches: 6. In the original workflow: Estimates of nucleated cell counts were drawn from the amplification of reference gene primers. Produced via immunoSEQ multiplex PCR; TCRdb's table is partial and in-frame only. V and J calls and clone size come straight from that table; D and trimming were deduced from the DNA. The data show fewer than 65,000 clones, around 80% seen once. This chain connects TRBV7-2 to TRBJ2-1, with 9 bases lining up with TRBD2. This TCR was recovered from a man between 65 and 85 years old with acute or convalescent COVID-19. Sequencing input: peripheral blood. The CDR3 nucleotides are TGTGCCAGCAGCCCGCTAGCGGGAAAGAATGAGCAGTTCTTC. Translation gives CASSPLAGKNEQFF.